These 13 T cell receptor beta chains originate from one sample sequenced in a study of blood T cell repertoires in COVID-19. Measured with immunoSEQ multiplex PCR; TCRdb has only the in-frame clones, and not every one. Of hundreds of thousands of clones detected, 88% appear once; the ten largest clones hold roughly 2%. Sequenced: PBMCs or T cells enriched from blood (not recorded which). The receptors were sampled from a woman aged 40 to 50 with acute COVID-19.

The rearrangement links TRBV19 to TRBJ1-6, with 10 bases matching TRBD1. V gave up 6 bases and J gave up 15 bases; unmatched junction bases: 11. Per the germline V gene, CDR1 is LNHDA and CDR2 is SQIVND (reference sequence). This CDR3 is built from 14 residues. The CDR3 DNA follows: TGTGCCAGTAGCGCCACGATCAGGGACAGGGGCCTCCACTTT. Its translation: CASSATIRDRGLHF.

The rearrangement links TRBV19 to TRBJ1-2; weak D call: TRBD1 (6 bases). The CDR3 is 17 residues long. V gave up 3 bases and J gave up 2 bases, with 19 bases separating them. The germline V gene has CDR1 LNHDA and CDR2 SQIVND (reference sequence). The CDR3, as DNA: TGTGCCAGTAGTATTCCTCCCAGGACAGTCGGAAACTATGGCTACACCTTC. Translating gives CASSIPPRTVGNYGYTF.

This rearrangement joins TRBV4-1 to TRBJ2-7, with 9 bases fitting TRBD1. V dropped 0 bases and J dropped 3; count of bases not matched to a gene: 6. Germline assignment: CDR1 MGHRA and CDR2 YSYEKL. The length of the CDR3 is 16 residues. The CDR3 here is CASSQDADRGFYEQYF. Written as DNA, the CDR3 is TGCGCCAGCAGCCAAGATGCGGACAGGGGCTTCTACGAGCAGTACTTC.

This clone was counted a single time. J is TRBJ1-6 and V is TRBV6-5, with 11 nucleotides matching TRBD1. Trimming took 6 bases from V and 10 from J; bases not matched to a gene: 8. Germline V gene data show CDR1 as MNHEY and CDR2 as SVGAGI. The CDR3 runs 15 residues. The CDR3 sequence: CASSDEGQGESPLHF. The CDR3 nucleotides are TGTGCCAGCAGCGATGAGGGACAGGGGGAATCACCCCTCCACTTT.

This rearrangement joins TRBV7-2 to TRBJ2-1, with 10 bases identical to TRBD1. Germline V gene lookup returns CDR1 SGHTA and CDR2 FQGNSA. V dropped 5 bases and J dropped 9; count of bases not matched to a gene: 13. This CDR3 is 16 amino acids long. CDR3 bases: TGTGCCAGCAGCCCCAACCGGGACAGGGGCATCGGTGAGCAGTTCTTC. Its translation is CASSPNRDRGIGEQFF. The entire variable domain, with the rest obtained from reference TRBV7-2 and TRBJ2-1, is as follows: GAGVSQSPSNKVTEKGKDVELRCDPISGHTALYWYRQSLGQGLEFLIYFQGNSAPDKSGLPSDRFSAERTGGSVSTLTIQRTQQEDSAVYLCASSPNRDRGIGEQFFGPGTRLTVL.

The V call is TRBV5-6, the J call TRBJ1-1; TRBD1 aligns across 7 bases. This CDR3 has 16 amino acids. J gave up 4 bases and V 4 bases, and 13 bases lay outside the gene matches. From germline, CDR1 is SGHDT and CDR2 YYEEEE. CDR3 coding DNA: TGTGCCAGCAGCCGCCGCGGGGGGCAGGGGGTCACTGAAGCTTTCTTT. Translating gives CASSRRGGQGVTEAFF.

The V and J genes are TRBV10-3 and TRBJ1-6; the D is unclear. CDR3 size: 13 residues. The ends were cut back, 8 bases at V and 0 bases at J, with 5 bases in the middle. Germline CDR1 and CDR2: ENHRY and SYGVKD. CDR3 region: CAIRSSYNSPLHF. The CDR3, as DNA: TGTGCCATCCGTAGCTCCTATAATTCACCCCTCCACTTT.

In regard to this clone: A read error may account for a junction end that differs from germline. The CDR3 sequence: CATSEGTGVSYRYTF. CDR3 nucleotides: TGTGCCACCAGTGAGGGGACAGGGGTATCCTATCGCTACACCTTC. The chain carries TRBV24-1 and TRBJ1-2; 10 nucleotides agree with TRBD1. The CDR3 totals 15 residues. CDR1 and CDR2 from the germline V gene are KGHDR and SFDVKD.

This chain links TRBV5-6 with TRBJ2-7; D call uncertain. CDR3 length: 12 residues. Germline lookup yields CDR1 SGHDT and CDR2 YYEEEE. V shed 0 bases and J shed 7 bases, with 8 bases lying between them. CDR3 sequence reads: CASSLAAGEQYF. Written as DNA, the CDR3 is TGTGCCAGCAGCTTGGCTGCCGGGGAGCAGTACTTC.

This chain joins TRBV6-5 and TRBJ1-5, with 9 bases fitting TRBD1. The V gene's germline CDR1 is MNHEY and CDR2 SVGAGI. J lost 2 bases, V lost 5 bases, and 4 bases had no gene match. There are 15 residues in the CDR3. CDR3 residues: CASSTGTGCNQPQHF. In nucleotides, the CDR3 is TGTGCCAGCAGTACCGGGACAGGGTGCAATCAGCCCCAGCATTTT.

The V and J genes are TRBV5-1 and TRBJ2-2, with TRBD2 matching 8 bases. CDR3 length equals 14 residues. The J segment lost 13 bases and the V segment lost 4 bases, leaving 12 bases of the junction unmatched. The germline V gene encodes CDR1 SGHRS and CDR2 YFSETQ. This chain's CDR3 is CASSEVAGRVVLFF. In DNA, the CDR3 is TGCGCCAGCAGCGAGGTAGCGGGGAGAGTTGTGCTGTTTTTT.

This chain joins TRBV7-7 and TRBJ2-2, with D tentatively TRBD2 (6 bases). Germline loops: CDR1 SSHAT, CDR2 FNYEAQ (reference sequence). This CDR3 is built from 14 residues. Trimming removed 1 base from V and 7 bases from J, with 10 bases in between. For the CDR3, the DNA is TGTGCCAGCAGCTTAGTACTAGCCGGCGGGGAGCTGTTTTTT. This codes for CASSLVLAGGELFF.

V is TRBV2 and J is TRBJ2-1; 9 nucleotides agree with TRBD2. J gave up 9 bases and V 3 bases, and 6 bases lay outside the gene matches. The CDR3 totals 14 residues. Germline assignment: CDR1 SNHLY and CDR2 FYNNEI. This chain's CDR3 is CASSDAGGRSEQFF. Here the CDR3 DNA reads TGTGCCAGCAGTGATGCGGGGGGGCGGAGTGAGCAGTTCTTC.